This T cell receptor beta chain was captured in a study of cytomegalovirus exposure and HLA in healthy donors. Study-level findings and limits: Reports showed the classifier diagnosing cytomegalovirus status with high specificity and sensitivity.

PCR involved 60 Vbeta and 13 Jbeta primers. TCRdb's table, derived via immunoSEQ multiplex PCR, lists solely in-frame clones and lacks some. The sample shows roughly 200,000 clones, roughly a tenth of them seen only once. On this clone itself: Antigen specificity is unknown.

Trimming pared 3 bases from V and 9 bases from J, leaving 8 bases between. The germline V gene encodes CDR1 LNHNV and CDR2 YYDKDF (reference sequence). The CDR3 runs to 11 residues. The sequenced material came from PBMCs. The sequence was collected from a woman aged 30 to 39 in good health and CMV-seropositive. J is TRBJ2-5 and V is TRBV15; D is undetermined. CDR3: CATSRPPAQYF. The DNA of the CDR3 is TGTGCCACCAGCAGGCCCCCGGCCCAGTACTTC.